The sequence of this T cell receptor (beta chain) was determined in a study of shared clonotypes between healthy human individuals. This CDR3 contains 12 residues. Looked up from germline, CDR1 is MDHEN and CDR2 is SYDVKM. Trimming cost V 8 bases and J 7 bases, with 15 bases left between them. Points from the study as a whole: How much donors shared clonotypes was expected to be affected by sequencing depth. The represented genetic and exposure-history diversity was limited by the small number of donors.

Ten immunoSEQ deep assay plates were used to sequence unsorted PBMC DNA. Method: immunoSEQ multiplex PCR; TCRdb's copy keeps in-frame clones and lacks some. The sample consists of about 490,000 clones, over 60% of them appearing once. Unsorted material relied on 90 million to 100 million PBMCs as the source of genomic DNA. Of note for this clone: The target antigen is unknown.

Sequencing was performed on PBMCs. The chain is built from TRBV28 and TRBJ2-7; D possibly matches TRBD1 or TRBD2 (5 bases each). This TCR derives from a woman in her forties in good health. Some clones in this sample may be carry-over from other donors' samples. The CDR3 DNA reads TGTGCCAGCCATGATCTTGGGGGAGAGCAGTACTTC. Amino acid sequence: CASHDLGGEQYF.